These 27 T cell receptor beta chains originate from one sample sequenced in a study of immune heterogeneity within non-small cell lung tumors. Multiplex PCR (32 V and 13 J primers) was used to amplify the TCR beta CDR3. TCRdb re-called the multiplex PCR reads with MiXCR, one entry per CDR3 protein. The sample lists some 11,000 distinct CDR3 sequences, approximately 31% occurring once. Each sample used about 0.55 ug of genomic DNA from bulk tumor tissue. Spaced far apart, several biopsies were taken from each primary tumor during surgery. With untreated, newly diagnosed non-small cell lung cancer, the patients went on to undergo curative surgery. Specimen: lung tumor tissue. The receptor source for this set is a woman aged 50 to 65 with non-small cell lung cancer.

The chain joins TRBV30 to TRBJ2-2, with 10 bases lining up with TRBD2. CDR1 and CDR2 from the germline V gene are GTSNPN and SVGIG (reference sequence). CDR3 size: 13 residues. Trimming removed 5 bases from V and 6 bases from J; junction bases left unmatched: 3. CDR3 sequence reads: CAWEREGPGELFF. The CDR3 DNA is TGTGCCTGGGAGCGGGAGGGGCCCGGGGAGCTGTTTTTT.

As to this clonotype: With a much larger clone just one base away, this may be a read error. The chain has TRBV20-1 and TRBJ1-2; TRBD1 is a possible D gene (5 bases). This CDR3 spans 12 amino acids. Trimming pared 3 bases from V and 1 base from J, leaving 6 bases between. CDR1 is DFQATT, CDR2 SNEGSKA, per germline (reference sequence). The CDR3 DNA follows: TGCAGTGCTAGGGACATTAACTATGGCTACACCTTC. Its protein product is CSARDINYGYTF.

This clonotype has at least ten counts. J is TRBJ2-1 and V is TRBV7-2; 8 nucleotides align to TRBD1. Germline V lookup: CDR1 SGHTA, CDR2 FQGNSA. Trimming removed 6 bases from V and 4 bases from J; junction bases left unmatched: 11. The CDR3 extends over 16 amino acids. The chain's CDR3 is CASSPSRQGAYNEQFF. In DNA form, the CDR3 reads TGTGCCAGCAGTCCGAGTCGGCAGGGGGCTTACAATGAGCAGTTCTTC.

By sample share, this clonotype is medium-sized. The rearrangement links TRBV18 to TRBJ1-2, with TRBD1 identical over 9 bases. With 2 bases clipped from V and 7 bases from J, the junction kept 11 bases outside the gene matches. Germline values: CDR1 KGHSH, CDR2 LQKENI. The length of the CDR3 is 16 residues. CDR3 amino acids: CASSPNPGQGSGGYTF. The DNA of the CDR3 is TGTGCCAGCTCACCAAACCCGGGACAGGGATCGGGTGGCTACACCTTC.

The V gene is TRBV4-1, the J gene TRBJ2-1, with 7 bases fitting TRBD2. The CDR3 sequence is 15 residues long. The J segment lost 0 bases and the V segment lost 6 bases, leaving 5 bases of the junction unmatched. Germline V gene sequence: CDR1 MGHRA, CDR2 YSYEKL. The CDR3: CASRSGGSSYNEQFF. The CDR3 DNA follows: TGCGCCAGCAGGTCCGGCGGGAGCTCCTACAATGAGCAGTTCTTC.

The chain combines TRBV28 with TRBJ1-5, with 7 bases lining up with TRBD1. The CDR3 length is 15 residues. Trimming cost V 7 bases and J 2 bases; bases outside gene matches: 8. Per germline, CDR1 MDHEN and CDR2 SYDVKM. The CDR3 region has the DNA TGTGCCAGCACGAGAGGGGGCGAAGGCAATCAGCCCCAGCATTTT. Translating gives CASTRGGEGNQPQHF.

This clonotype was counted at least ten times. This sequence joins TRBV2 and TRBJ2-2; 9 nucleotides line up with TRBD1. In germline, CDR1 is SNHLY, CDR2 FYNNEI. The CDR3 contains 15 residues. Germline trimming cut 8 bases from V and 5 bases from J; bases unmatched to any gene: 9. The CDR3 DNA reads as TGTGCCAGCGGACCGGGACAGGGACGAACCGGGGAGCTGTTTTTT. This translates into CASGPGQGRTGELFF. Variable domain in full (rest from reference TRBV2 and TRBJ2-2): EPEVTQTPSHQVTQMGQEVILRCVPISNHLYFYWYRQILGQKVEFLVSFYNNEISEKSEIFDDQFSVERPDGSNFTLKIRSTKLEDSAMYFCASGPGQGRTGELFFGEGSRLTVL.

The chain links TRBV11-3 to TRBJ2-1; 9 bases are a match to TRBD2. Germline V gene sequence: CDR1 SGHNT, CDR2 YENEEA. This CDR3 contains 14 residues. Losses at the gene ends were 1 base for V and 10 bases for J; bases not matched to a gene: 5. In DNA form, the CDR3 reads TGTGCCAGCAGCTTAGGCGGGCGGGGGGGCGAGCAGTTCTTC. It yields the protein CASSLGGRGGEQFF.

This clonotype counts as medium-sized. The chain has TRBV19 and TRBJ2-7; 15 positions agree with TRBD2. In germline, CDR1 is LNHDA, CDR2 SQIVND (reference sequence). The CDR3 totals 19 residues. V lost 5 bases to trimming and J lost 0 bases; unmatched junction nucleotides: 11. The CDR3 sequence is CASSALGLAGGSFSYEQYF. DNA of the CDR3: TGTGCCAGTAGTGCTCTGGGACTAGCGGGGGGCTCCTTCTCCTACGAGCAGTACTTC.

To note about this clonotype: A read error is possible here, since a much larger clone lies one base away. J is TRBJ2-5 and V is TRBV27, with a tentative D call TRBD1 (6 bases). There are 15 residues in the CDR3. The germline V gene encodes CDR1 MNHEY and CDR2 SMNVEV (reference sequence). CDR3 in DNA: TGTGCCAGTTCTCCAGGGGAACATCCGCAAGAGACCCAGCACTTC. This encodes CASSPGEHPQETQHF.

This clonotype occurred many times. The gene calls are TRBV30 and TRBJ2-5; 7 nucleotides match TRBD1. J lost 5 bases, V lost 3 bases, and 18 bases had no gene match. The CDR3 loop spans 17 amino acids. CDR1 is GTSNPN and CDR2 is SVGIG in the germline V gene (reference sequence). The CDR3 here is CAWRGPSRQGGFETQYF. The CDR3 nucleotides are TGTGCCTGGAGGGGACCTTCAAGACAGGGCGGGTTTGAGACCCAGTACTTC. The full variable domain, rest sourced from reference TRBV30 and TRBJ2-5, is SQTIHQWPATLVQPVGSPLSLECTVEGTSNPNLYWYRQAAGRGLQLLFYSVGIGQISSEVPQNLSASRPQDRQFILSSKKLLLSDSGFYLCAWRGPSRQGGFETQYFGPGTRLLVL.

This clonotype has just one count. The V call is TRBV20-1, the J call TRBJ1-4, with D unresolved. The CDR3 runs to 12 residues. Germline V gene lookup returns CDR1 DFQATT and CDR2 SNEGSKA (reference sequence). V gave up 3 bases and J gave up 4 bases, with 6 bases separating them. CDR3 amino acids: CSARTSNEKLFF. The CDR3 DNA reads TGCAGTGCTAGGACCAGTAATGAAAAACTGTTTTTT.

This clonotype was seen a few times. This chain joins TRBV2 and TRBJ2-5, with D uncertain. Trimming took 6 bases from V and 5 from J, leaving 13 bases between them. This CDR3 has 13 residues. CDR1 is SNHLY and CDR2 is FYNNEI in the germline V gene. For the CDR3, the DNA is TGTGCCAGCAGGTTGAACGGCGGCGAGACCCAGTACTTC. It encodes CASRLNGGETQYF.

This clonotype has a count of ten or more. V is TRBV10-3 and J is TRBJ2-7; 7 bases line up with TRBD2. The junction had 5 bases not matched to a gene; V was cut back by 3 bases and J by 0 bases. This CDR3 contains 15 residues. Germline assignment: CDR1 ENHRY and CDR2 SYGVKD. The chain's CDR3 is CAISDPLAASYEQYF. In DNA, the CDR3 is TGTGCCATCAGTGATCCCCTAGCGGCCTCCTACGAGCAGTACTTC.

This clonotype was observed a few times. This clone may be a read error of a much larger clone one base away. The DNA of the CDR3 is TGCGCCAGCAGGGGGGCAGACACTAACTATGGCTACACCTTC. Its protein product is CASRGADTNYGYTF. The rearrangement links TRBV5-1 to TRBJ1-2, with D possibly being TRBD1 (6 bases). There are 14 residues in the CDR3. V gave up 5 bases and J gave up 0 bases, with 11 bases separating them. Germline V gene sequence: CDR1 SGHRS, CDR2 YFSETQ. Based on the CDR3 plus reference TRBV5-1 and TRBJ1-2, the full variable domain is KAGVTQTPRYLIKTRGQQVTLSCSPISGHRSVSWYQQTPGQGLQFLFEYFSETQRNKGNFPGRFSGRQFSNSRSEMNVSTLELGDSALYLCASRGADTNYGYTFGSGTRLTVV.

This clonotype was counted a single time. This may come from a read error, since a much larger clone is one base off. V and J are TRBV7-8 and TRBJ1-5, with D uncertain. The CDR3 totals 12 residues. CDR1 and CDR2 (germline): SGHVS, FQNEAQ. CDR3 sequence reads: CVSSPSRQPQHF. CDR3 nucleotide sequence: TGTGTCAGCAGCCCCTCCCGGCAGCCCCAGCATTTT.

As concerns this clonotype: At one end, the junction sequence differs from germline, possibly due to a read error. V usage is TRBV28 and J usage is TRBJ2-7; 9 bases match TRBD2. Germline V lookup: CDR1 MDHEN, CDR2 SYDVKM. The CDR3 has 17 residues. As DNA, the CDR3 is TGTTCCAGCAGTTTATACCTAGCGGGGAGGAGCTCCTACGAGCAGTACTTC. It codes for CSSSLYLAGRSSYEQYF.

A single count supports this clonotype. The V and J genes are TRBV6-2 or TRBV6-3 and TRBJ1-2; 7 bases line up with TRBD1. Germline V gene lookup returns CDR1 MNHEY and CDR2 SVGEGT. The CDR3 covers 18 residues. V trimming: 7 bases; J trimming: 4 bases; junction bases outside the gene matches: 21. The CDR3 spells CASILLQGRESGLYGYTF. CDR3 bases: TGTGCCAGCATTTTATTACAGGGGAGGGAAAGTGGACTCTATGGCTACACCTTC.

This clonotype is medium-sized (0.01 to 0.1%) within its sample. The chain couples TRBV5-1 to TRBJ2-1; 9 bases are shared with TRBD2. Germline trimming cut 0 bases from V and 8 bases from J; bases unmatched to any gene: 9. Germline values: CDR1 SGHRS, CDR2 YFSETQ. The CDR3 consists of 16 residues. CDR3 DNA sequence: TGCGCCAGCAGCTTGGGCGTGGCGGGAGGGCCATATGAGCAGTTCTTC. It is translated as CASSLGVAGGPYEQFF.

At least ten counts were recorded for this clonotype. V is TRBV11-2 and J is TRBJ1-1; 7 bases fit TRBD1. From germline, CDR1 is SGHAT and CDR2 FQNNGV. J lost 4 bases, V lost 5 bases, and 4 bases had no gene match. The CDR3 consists of 13 residues. The chain's CDR3 is CASSLRGGTEAFF. In nucleotides, the CDR3 is TGTGCCAGCAGCCTCAGGGGGGGCACTGAAGCTTTCTTT.

This chain joins TRBV12-3 or TRBV12-4 and TRBJ1-1, with no clear D. This CDR3 is 11 amino acids long. V lost 4 bases and J lost 6, with 6 bases in between. The CDR3 bases are TGTGCCAGCAGTTCGGGCCCTGAAGCTTTCTTT. Translation: CASSSGPEAFF.

In the case of this clonotype: At one boundary the junction diverges from the germline segment, which might be a read error. The rearrangement joins TRBV11-2 to TRBJ2-5; TRBD1 matches at 11 bases. Germline V gene data show CDR1 as SGHAT and CDR2 as FQNNGV. The length of the CDR3 is 14 residues. CDR3 in amino acids: CTSSPGQGEETQYF. The DNA of the CDR3 is TGTACCAGCAGCCCGGGACAGGGGGAAGAGACCCAGTACTTC.

Details on this clonotype: A much larger clone sits a single nucleotide away, making a read error possible. The rearrangement uses TRBV6-6 and TRBJ2-7, with 12 bases identical to TRBD2. Germline V lookup: CDR1 MNHNY, CDR2 SVGAGI (reference sequence). J lost 9 bases, V lost 0 bases, and 12 bases had no gene match. CDR3 length: 17 amino acids. The CDR3 DNA is TGTGCCAGCAGTTACTCATACCTAGCGGGAGGGCCGAGCGGGCAGTACTTC. The encoded protein is CASSYSYLAGGPSGQYF.

This clonotype has just a few counts. The V and J genes are TRBV10-3 and TRBJ2-5; 9 bases fit TRBD1. This CDR3 has 15 amino acids. Germline V gene sequence: CDR1 ENHRY, CDR2 SYGVKD. J gave up 4 bases and V 3 bases, and 6 bases lay outside the gene matches. The CDR3 is CAISDSGQGRETQYF. The DNA of the CDR3 is TGTGCCATCAGTGACTCGGGACAGGGAAGAGAGACCCAGTACTTC.

The V call is TRBV4-3, the J call TRBJ1-2, with D uncertain. The germline gives CDR1 LGHNA, CDR2 YSLEER. V shed 5 bases and J shed 5 bases, with 12 bases lying between them. The CDR3 contains 13 residues. In DNA form, the CDR3 reads TGCGCCAGCAGCGACAACGGAAATTATGGCTACACCTTC. This encodes CASSDNGNYGYTF.

V and J are TRBV9 and TRBJ2-1; no reliable D call. This CDR3 region has 13 residues. Trimming shortened V by 4 bases and J by 3 bases, and 8 bases separated the two germline ends. Germline assignment: CDR1 SGDLS and CDR2 YYNGEE. CDR3 residues: CASSTSDYNEQFF. CDR3 sequence (DNA): TGTGCCAGCAGCACATCAGACTACAATGAGCAGTTCTTC.

The V call is TRBV15, the J call TRBJ1-1; tentatively, D is TRBD1 (5 bases). V lost 1 base and J 5 bases, leaving 11 bases between the germline ends. Germline CDR1 and CDR2: LNHNV and YYDKDF (reference sequence). The CDR3 extends over 14 amino acids. The CDR3 DNA follows: TGTGCCACCAGCAGAGGTGAGGGGAAAACTGAAGCTTTCTTT. Its translation is CATSRGEGKTEAFF.